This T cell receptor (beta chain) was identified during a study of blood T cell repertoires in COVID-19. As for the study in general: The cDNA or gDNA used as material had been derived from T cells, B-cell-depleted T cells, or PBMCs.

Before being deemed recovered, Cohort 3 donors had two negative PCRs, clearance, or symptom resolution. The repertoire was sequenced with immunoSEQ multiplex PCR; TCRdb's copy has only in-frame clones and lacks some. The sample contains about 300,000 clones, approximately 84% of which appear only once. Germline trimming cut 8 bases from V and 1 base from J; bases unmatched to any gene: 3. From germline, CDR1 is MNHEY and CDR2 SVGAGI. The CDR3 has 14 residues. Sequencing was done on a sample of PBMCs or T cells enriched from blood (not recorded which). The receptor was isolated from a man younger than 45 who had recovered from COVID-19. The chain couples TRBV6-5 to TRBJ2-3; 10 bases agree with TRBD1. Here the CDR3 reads CASSGTGGTDTQYF. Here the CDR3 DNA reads TGTGCCAGCTCTGGGACAGGGGGCACAGATACGCAGTATTTT.